The sequence of this TCR beta chain was determined in a study of CD8 T cells in Susac syndrome. Random hexamers were used to reverse transcribe the RNA input (about 0.45 to 1 ug). TCRdb passed the immunoSEQ multiplex PCR reads through MiXCR, listing each CDR3 protein once. The sample includes 250,000 to 350,000 distinct CDR3 sequences, about 88% of them seen just once. The CDR3 spans 16 residues. V was clipped by 6 bases and J by 6 bases, with 21 bases between them. Germline lookup yields CDR1 KGHSH and CDR2 LQKENI. Material for sequencing was CD8+ T cells from PBMCs. This clonotype was obtained from a human donor with multiple sclerosis. V usage is TRBV18 and J usage is TRBJ1-5; D is unresolved. For the CDR3, the DNA is TGTGCCAGCTCCAAAGCGAGGAGCAAGGGCGGTCAGCCCCAGCATTTT. This gives the protein CASSKARSKGGQPQHF.